These 25 T cell receptor beta chains share one sample of origin, sequenced in a study of blood T cell repertoires in COVID-19. The protocol was immunoSEQ multiplex PCR, while the TCRdb copy is restricted to in-frame clones and leaves out a portion. The sample holds 210,000 or so clones, 90% seen once. Source material: peripheral blood. The receptors shown here come from a man aged 45-65 years with acute or convalescent COVID-19.

The rearrangement uses TRBV7-9 and TRBJ1-1; possibly TRBD1 for D (5 bases). The CDR3 is 12 amino acids. Germline V gene data show CDR1 as SEHNR and CDR2 as FQNEAQ (reference sequence). Trimming cost V 5 bases and J 5 bases, with 9 bases left between them. The CDR3 protein is CASSPKGTEAFF. The CDR3 coding sequence is TGTGCCAGCAGCCCTAAGGGGACTGAAGCTTTCTTT.

A single count supports this clone. The chain couples TRBV9 to TRBJ1-4, with D maybe TRBD1 (5 bases). CDR1 is SGDLS and CDR2 is YYNGEE in the germline V gene. Trimming left V 0 bases short and J 5 bases short, with 11 bases between. This CDR3 comprises 15 residues. The CDR3 nucleotides read TGTGCCAGCAGCGTAGAACCAGGGCGGAATGAAAAACTGTTTTTT. This encodes CASSVEPGRNEKLFF.

This sequence joins TRBV5-1 and TRBJ2-3, with 10 bases aligning to TRBD2. The CDR3 spans 16 residues. CDR1 SGHRS and CDR2 YFSETQ come from the germline V gene. V lost 0 bases to trimming and J lost 4 bases; unmatched junction nucleotides: 5. The CDR3 here is CASSLDSGRRADTQYF. CDR3 DNA: TGCGCCAGCAGCTTGGATAGCGGGAGGAGGGCAGATACGCAGTATTTT.

In its sample, this clone was seen once. The chain joins TRBV30 to TRBJ1-4; 9 bases agree with TRBD1. V shed 2 bases, J shed 10 bases, and the junction held 8 bases outside the gene matches. Germline CDR1 is GTSNPN and CDR2 is SVGIG (reference sequence). This CDR3 has 14 amino acids. CDR3 sequence: CAWSSGTGYGKLFF. CDR3 sequence (DNA): TGTGCCTGGAGTTCCGGGACAGGGTACGGAAAACTGTTTTTT.

The rearrangement links TRBV7-6 to TRBJ1-3; D is uncertain. The germline CDR1 and CDR2 sequences are SGHVS and FNYEAQ. The V and J ends lost 2 bases and 0 bases respectively, with 8 bases between them. This CDR3 spans 15 amino acids. The CDR3 nucleotides read TGTGCCAGCAGCTTATCCGTTAGCTCTGGAAACACCATATATTTT. Protein: CASSLSVSSGNTIYF.

The rearrangement joins TRBV5-8 to TRBJ2-3; TRBD2 is a possible D gene (5 bases). The CDR3 runs 14 residues. Trimming stripped 4 bases from V and 0 bases from J, with 9 bases between. Per the germline V gene, CDR1 is SGHTS and CDR2 is YDEGEE. This CDR3 is CASSRRGSTDTQYF. For the CDR3, the DNA is TGTGCCAGCAGCCGGCGAGGGAGCACAGATACGCAGTATTTT. Supplemented by reference TRBV5-8 and TRBJ2-3, the full variable domain reads EAGVTQSPTHLIKTRGQQATLRCSPISGHTSVYWYQQALGLGLQFLLWYDEGEERNRGNFPPRFSGRQFPNYSSELNVNALELEDSALYLCASSRRGSTDTQYFGPGTRLTVL.

V is TRBV5-1 and J is TRBJ2-1, with D perhaps TRBD2 (5 bases). CDR1 is SGHRS, CDR2 YFSETQ, per germline. V lost 1 base to trimming and J lost 2 bases, with 10 bases between them. The CDR3 covers 15 residues. The CDR3 nucleotides are TGCGCCAGCAGCTTGATGGGAGAAACCTACAATGAGCAGTTCTTC. Translated, it gives CASSLMGETYNEQFF.

This clone was recorded once. J is TRBJ1-1 and V is TRBV19; D possibly corresponds to TRBD1 (5 bases). Trimming took off 7 bases at V and 0 bases at J, with 12 bases between the two ends. Germline assignment: CDR1 LNHDA and CDR2 SQIVND (reference sequence). The CDR3 covers 14 residues. CDR3 in amino acids: CASNPDRLNTEAFF. DNA of the CDR3: TGTGCCAGTAACCCAGACAGATTGAACACTGAAGCTTTCTTT.

Points on this clone: The same CDR3 arises from other DNA sequences in this sample as well. This CDR3 reads CASSEVWGANTGELFF. DNA for the CDR3: TGTGCCAGCAGTGAAGTATGGGGGGCGAACACCGGGGAGCTGTTTTTT. The chain is built from TRBV6-1 and TRBJ2-2, with a weak D call TRBD2 (6 bases). The CDR3 runs to 16 residues. Germline V gene lookup returns CDR1 MNHNS and CDR2 SASEGT. Trimming left V 1 base short and J 0 bases short, with 9 bases between.

This chain joins TRBV12-3 or TRBV12-4 and TRBJ2-1; D perhaps matches TRBD1 (6 bases). Trimming stripped 6 bases from V and 9 bases from J, with 15 bases between. The CDR3 contains 13 residues. CDR3 DNA: TGTGCCAGCAGCCGACGGGACATCGGTGAGCAGTTCTTC. Its protein product is CASSRRDIGEQFF.

This clone has only one observation. Written as DNA, the CDR3 is TGTGCCAGCAGCGCGACAGGGCAGAATAATTCACCCCTCCACTTT. It encodes CASSATGQNNSPLHF. The chain couples TRBV7-6 to TRBJ1-6, with TRBD1 matching 7 bases. CDR3 length equals 15 residues. CDR1 and CDR2 (germline): SGHVS, FNYEAQ. The V segment lost 5 bases and the J segment 5 bases; nucleotides outside the gene matches: 6.

Comment on this clone: The junction does not match germline at one end; this may be a read error. The V call is TRBV18, the J call TRBJ2-1; D is possibly TRBD2 (6 bases). The V gene's germline CDR1 is KGHSH and CDR2 LQKENI. The CDR3 sequence is 15 residues long. In DNA, the CDR3 is TGTGCCAGCTCCCCACGGGAGCAAACCTACAATGAGCAGTTCTTC. This sequence encodes CASSPREQTYNEQFF.

CDR3 DNA: TGCAGCGTTGGTCGACGACTAGCGGAGGGGGAGCTGTTTTTT. Its translation is CSVGRRLAEGELFF. The gene calls are TRBV29-1 and TRBJ2-2; TRBD2 matches 9 bases. The ends lost 4 bases at V and 8 bases at J; junction bases unmatched: 8. From germline, CDR1 is SQVTM and CDR2 ANQGSEA. The CDR3 has 14 amino acids.

V and J are TRBV6-5 and TRBJ2-1; D may be TRBD1 (6 bases). Trimming cost V 6 bases and J 6 bases, with 18 bases left between them. The germline CDR1 and CDR2 sequences are MNHEY and SVGAGI. The CDR3 has 15 residues. The CDR3 protein is CASSRVAGELNEQFF. The CDR3 DNA sequence: TGTGCCAGCAGCCGTGTAGCAGGGGAGCTCAATGAGCAGTTCTTC.

This clone came up once. The rearrangement uses TRBV28 and TRBJ1-4; 8 bases are shared with TRBD1. V dropped 5 bases and J dropped 8; count of bases not matched to a gene: 10. Germline loops: CDR1 MDHEN, CDR2 SYDVKM. CDR3 length equals 15 residues. The CDR3 loop is CASSLRTGFLEKLFF. CDR3 DNA sequence: TGTGCCAGCAGTCTCCGGACAGGGTTTTTGGAAAAACTGTTTTTT.

V usage is TRBV10-2 and J usage is TRBJ2-2; possible D gene TRBD2, 6 bases. Deletions cut 8 bases from V and 4 bases from J, with 17 bases between. The CDR3 sequence is 15 residues long. Germline V gene data show CDR1 as WSHSY and CDR2 as SAAADI. The CDR3 DNA follows: TGCGCCAGCGGAGGGGCGCGGGATTTCACCGGGGAGCTGTTTTTT. As protein: CASGGARDFTGELFF.

J is TRBJ1-5 and V is TRBV19, with no clear D. The CDR3 is made up of 15 amino acids. Germline V gives CDR1 LNHDA, CDR2 SQIVND (reference sequence). The ends were cut back, 5 bases at V and 0 bases at J, with 11 bases in the middle. The DNA for the CDR3 is TGTGCCAGTAGTCCGGGGATGTATAGCAATCAGCCCCAGCATTTT. This codes for CASSPGMYSNQPQHF.

This chain uses TRBV5-4 with TRBJ2-3, with TRBD1 matching over 9 bases. V shed 5 bases, J shed 0 bases, and the junction held 4 bases outside the gene matches. Germline V gene data show CDR1 as SGHNT and CDR2 as YYREEE (reference sequence). This CDR3 spans 15 amino acids. The CDR3 bases are TGTGCCAGCAGTTATGGACAGGGGAGCACAGATACGCAGTATTTT. Translated, it gives CASSYGQGSTDTQYF.

This chain uses TRBV7-9 with TRBJ2-7; D ambiguous. Germline V gene lookup returns CDR1 SEHNR and CDR2 FQNEAQ (reference sequence). Trimming removed 3 bases from V and 6 bases from J, with 9 bases in between. The CDR3 is made up of 12 amino acids. This CDR3 reads CASSFVEREQYF. CDR3 sequence (DNA): TGTGCCAGCAGCTTTGTAGAGCGCGAGCAGTACTTC.

The count of this clone is one. This chain connects TRBV11-2 to TRBJ1-2; no firm D call. The CDR3 is 15 amino acids. Germline V lookup: CDR1 SGHAT, CDR2 FQNNGV. Trimming took 0 bases from V and 4 from J, leaving 12 bases between them. DNA of the CDR3: TGTGCCAGCAGCTTAGATGGGCGAATATCCTATGGCTACACCTTC. Translating gives CASSLDGRISYGYTF.

The chain uses TRBV7-9 and TRBJ2-7; a possible D gene is TRBD1 (6 bases). Per the germline V gene, CDR1 is SEHNR and CDR2 is FQNEAQ (reference sequence). V shed 8 bases and J shed 3 bases, with 26 bases lying between them. The CDR3 runs to 17 residues. The CDR3 here is CASGPPRNRQAGYEQYF. CDR3 in DNA: TGTGCCAGCGGCCCACCCAGGAACAGACAGGCAGGCTACGAGCAGTACTTC. Full variable domain (missing parts from reference TRBV7-9 and TRBJ2-7): DTGVSQNPRHKITKRGQNVTFRCDPISEHNRLYWYRQTLGQGPEFLTYFQNEAQLEKSRLLSDRFSAERPKGSFSTLEIQRTEQGDSAMYLCASGPPRNRQAGYEQYFGPGTRLTVT.

This chain connects TRBV28 to TRBJ1-1; the match to TRBD1 covers 9 bases. With 4 bases clipped from V and 2 bases from J, the junction kept 8 bases outside the gene matches. This CDR3 spans 16 amino acids. Germline V lookup: CDR1 MDHEN, CDR2 SYDVKM. CDR3 loop: CASSSLDRGPNTEAFF. CDR3 nucleotides: TGTGCCAGCAGTTCCCTGGACAGGGGCCCAAACACTGAAGCTTTCTTT. Looking up the rest from reference TRBV28 and TRBJ1-1 gives the full variable domain: DVKVTQSSRYLVKRTGEKVFLECVQDMDHENMFWYRQDPGLGLRLIYFSYDVKMKEKGDIPEGYSVSREKKERFSLILESASTNQTSMYLCASSSLDRGPNTEAFFGQGTRLTVV.

The chain recombines TRBV4-2 with TRBJ1-2; D is unresolved. V dropped 0 bases and J dropped 5 bases, with 22 bases sitting between them. Looked up from germline, CDR1 is LGHNA and CDR2 is YNFKEQ. This CDR3 is built from 18 residues. CDR3 in amino acids: CASSQEGGRPLPQYGYTF. The DNA for the CDR3 is TGTGCCAGCAGCCAAGAGGGAGGGAGACCTTTGCCGCAATATGGCTACACCTTC.

This clone was seen a handful of times. The V call is TRBV4-1, the J call TRBJ2-3, with 10 bases that match TRBD2. Per the germline V gene, CDR1 is MGHRA and CDR2 is YSYEKL. Trimming at V came to 0 bases and at J to 2 bases, leaving 14 bases not matched to a gene. The CDR3 is made up of 20 amino acids. Here the CDR3 reads CASSQEFASSGRAYTDTQYF. As DNA, the CDR3 is TGCGCCAGCAGCCAAGAGTTCGCCTCAAGCGGGAGGGCTTACACAGATACGCAGTATTTT.

V usage is TRBV19 and J usage is TRBJ2-2; 7 nucleotides match TRBD1. The length of the CDR3 is 15 residues. Germline trimming cut 7 bases from V and 9 bases from J; bases unmatched to any gene: 14. From germline, CDR1 is LNHDA and CDR2 SQIVND (reference sequence). CDR3 loop: CASTGQDNPPRELFF. The CDR3 DNA reads as TGTGCCAGTACCGGACAGGATAATCCGCCGCGGGAGCTGTTTTTT.